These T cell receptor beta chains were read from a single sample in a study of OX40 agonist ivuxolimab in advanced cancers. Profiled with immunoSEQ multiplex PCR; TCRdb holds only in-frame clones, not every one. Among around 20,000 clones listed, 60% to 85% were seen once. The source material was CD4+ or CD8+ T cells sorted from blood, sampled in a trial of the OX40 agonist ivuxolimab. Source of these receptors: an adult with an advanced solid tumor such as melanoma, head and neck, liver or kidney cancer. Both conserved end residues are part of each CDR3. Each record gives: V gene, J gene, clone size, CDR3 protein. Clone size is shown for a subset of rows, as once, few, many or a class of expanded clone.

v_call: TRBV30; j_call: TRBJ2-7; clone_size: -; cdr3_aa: CAWRSDTSGRPHEQYF
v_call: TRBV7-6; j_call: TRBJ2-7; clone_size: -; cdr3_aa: CASSLTYEQYF
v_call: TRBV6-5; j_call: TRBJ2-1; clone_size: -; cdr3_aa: CASSYSLNEQFF
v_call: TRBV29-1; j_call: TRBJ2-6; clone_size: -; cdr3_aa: CSVSPGGTEAGANVLTF
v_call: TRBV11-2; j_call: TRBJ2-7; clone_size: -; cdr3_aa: CASSSLAGAGEQYF
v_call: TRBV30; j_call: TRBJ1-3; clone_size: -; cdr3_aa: CARRTAGNTIYF
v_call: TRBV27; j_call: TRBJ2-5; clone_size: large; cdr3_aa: CASSNLYQETQYF
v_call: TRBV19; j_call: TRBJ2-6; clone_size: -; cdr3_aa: CASSMYRGSSGANVLTF
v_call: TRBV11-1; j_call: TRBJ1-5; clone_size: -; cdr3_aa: CASSRGGAGQPQHF
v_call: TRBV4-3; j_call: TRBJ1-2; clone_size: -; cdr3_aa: CASSQDDSLWGYTF